These 10 T cell receptor beta chains came from one sample sequenced in a study of shared clonotypes between healthy human individuals. The table came from immunoSEQ multiplex PCR; TCRdb's copy has only in-frame clones and leaves some out. Of about 2 million clones listed, over 85% are singletons. Sequenced material: naive CD4+ T cells sorted from blood. Subset described: CD45RA+ positively selected. These receptors originate from a man aged 18 to 29 in good health.

This sequence joins TRBV5-1 and TRBJ1-6; 11 bases are a match to TRBD1. This CDR3 comprises 17 residues. CDR1 and CDR2 (germline): SGHRS, YFSETQ. Trimming at V came to 4 bases and at J to 2 bases, leaving 5 bases not matched to a gene. The CDR3 nucleotides are TGCGCCAGCAGCGCCCAGGACAGGGGGCCCTATAATTCACCCCTCCACTTT. This codes for CASSAQDRGPYNSPLHF.

This chain uses TRBV5-6 with TRBJ1-3; tentative D call: TRBD1 (6 bases). The length of the CDR3 is 17 residues. Germline CDR1 SGHDT, CDR2 YYEEEE. Deletions cut 1 base from V and 0 bases from J, with 14 bases between. The CDR3 DNA sequence: TGTGCCAGCAGCTTGTTCCAGGGGATAATCTCTGGAAACACCATATATTTT. Its translation is CASSLFQGIISGNTIYF.

In regard to this clone: Other DNA sequences within the sample encode an identical CDR3. The chain uses TRBV6-6 and TRBJ1-5; D gene unclear. V gave up 2 bases and J gave up 2 bases, with 7 bases separating them. The germline CDR1 and CDR2 sequences are MNHNY and SVGAGI (reference sequence). This CDR3 is built from 14 residues. CDR3 sequence (DNA): TGTGCCAGCAGTTACGCGGCGGGCAATCAGCCCCAGCATTTT. It yields the protein CASSYAAGNQPQHF.

This clone was counted a single time. The chain couples TRBV11-2 to TRBJ2-7, with 7 bases that match TRBD1. Germline CDR1 reads SGHAT; CDR2 reads FQNNGV. The J segment lost 7 bases and the V segment lost 2 bases, leaving 8 bases of the junction unmatched. This CDR3 has 14 amino acids. As DNA, the CDR3 is TGTGCCAGCAGCTTAATAAGGGGGCGCCGGGAGCAGTACTTC. It is translated as CASSLIRGRREQYF. Filled out from reference TRBV11-2 and TRBJ2-7, the complete variable domain reads EAGVAQSPRYKIIEKRQSVAFWCNPISGHATLYWYQQILGQGPKLLIQFQNNGVVDDSQLPKDRFSAERLKGVDSTLKIQPAKLEDSAVYLCASSLIRGRREQYFGPGTRLTVT.

This clone was seen just once. This may arise from a read error, as a much more abundant clone is one base away. Other DNA sequences in the same sample also yield this CDR3. V and J are TRBV5-1 and TRBJ1-3; D uncertain. The germline gives CDR1 SGHRS, CDR2 YFSETQ. The ends were cut back, 0 bases at V and 0 bases at J, with 7 bases in the middle. The CDR3 consists of 15 residues. The chain's CDR3 is CASSLDGDSGNTIYF. CDR3 nucleotides: TGCGCCAGCAGCTTGGATGGAGACTCTGGAAACACCATATATTTT.

DNA for the CDR3: TGTGCCAGCAGCTCCCGAAAGTCGTGGTTGGGTCAGCCCCAGCATTTT. It translates to CASSSRKSWLGQPQHF. This chain uses TRBV5-6 with TRBJ1-5; no firm D call. The germline gives CDR1 SGHDT, CDR2 YYEEEE. V lost 3 bases and J lost 6, with 19 bases in between. CDR3 length equals 16 residues.

This chain joins TRBV29-1 and TRBJ1-1; weak D call: TRBD1 (5 bases). The germline V and J ends were trimmed by 0 bases and 9 bases, with 23 bases remaining between them. The CDR3 sequence is 16 residues long. CDR1 SQVTM and CDR2 ANQGSEA come from the germline V gene. For the CDR3, the DNA is TGCAGCGTTGAAGATCTGATCCGTGGAGGGGAAAACAAAGCTTTCTTT. Protein: CSVEDLIRGGENKAFF.

J is TRBJ2-3 and V is TRBV5-1; D call uncertain. Deletions cut 4 bases from V and 3 bases from J, with 15 bases between. The CDR3 length is 15 residues. Germline V gene lookup returns CDR1 SGHRS and CDR2 YFSETQ. This CDR3 reads CASSRSVLGTDTQYF. The CDR3 DNA follows: TGCGCCAGCAGCAGGAGCGTCTTGGGAACAGATACGCAGTATTTT.

V usage is TRBV7-8 and J usage is TRBJ1-4, with no clear D. The CDR3 runs 13 residues. Per the germline V gene, CDR1 is SGHVS and CDR2 is FQNEAQ. Trimming took 3 bases from V and 7 from J, leaving 9 bases between them. CDR3 nucleotides: TGTGCCAGCAGCTTTGGAGGGATTGAAAAACTGTTTTTT. This codes for CASSFGGIEKLFF. The whole variable domain, remainder taken from reference TRBV7-8 and TRBJ1-4, is GAGVSQSPRYKVAKRGQDVALRCDPISGHVSLFWYQQALGQGPEFLTYFQNEAQLDKSGLPSDRFFAERPEGSVSTLKIQRTQQEDSAVYLCASSFGGIEKLFFGSGTQLSVL.

The chain is built from TRBV30 and TRBJ1-2, with no clear D. This CDR3 has 13 residues. Trimming removed 0 bases at V and 5 bases at J, with 10 bases between. CDR1 and CDR2 (germline): GTSNPN, SVGIG (reference sequence). CDR3 protein: CAWSVEEFYGYTF. The CDR3 DNA reads as TGTGCCTGGAGTGTAGAGGAATTTTATGGCTACACCTTC.